The 15 T cell receptor beta chains below all came from one sample that was sequenced in a study of shared clonotypes between healthy human individuals. This table comes from immunoSEQ multiplex PCR, and its TCRdb copy is limited to in-frame clones, with some not included. This sample has about 980,000 clones, with approximately 76% found just once. The sample consisted of memory CD4+ T cells sorted from blood. Subset in this sample: CD45RA-negative fraction. Every receptor here comes from a man aged 18-30 years in good health.

In its sample, this clone was seen once. J is TRBJ1-4 and V is TRBV5-4, with a weak D call TRBD1 (6 bases). V shed 3 bases and J shed 2 bases, with 17 bases lying between them. Germline V gene data show CDR1 as SGHNT and CDR2 as YYREEE (reference sequence). The CDR3 contains 17 residues. CDR3 region: CASSWGPAGSTNEKLFF. The CDR3 DNA is TGTGCCAGCAGCTGGGGGCCAGCGGGGAGTACTAATGAAAAACTGTTTTTT.

This clone was seen more than once but under ten times. The chain recombines TRBV29-1 with TRBJ1-1; TRBD1 agrees at 9 bases. The CDR3 has 15 residues. V lost 6 bases to trimming and J lost 4 bases; unmatched junction nucleotides: 12. Germline V gives CDR1 SQVTM, CDR2 ANQGSEA. The CDR3 DNA is TGCAGCGTCGATCCGGCGACAGGGGGTCGCACTGAAGCTTTCTTT. Translating it yields CSVDPATGGRTEAFF.

This rearrangement joins TRBV5-6 to TRBJ1-3; D is uncertain. V lost 1 base and J 4 bases, leaving 12 bases between the germline ends. The CDR3 is made up of 15 amino acids. CDR1 is SGHDT, CDR2 YYEEEE, per germline. CDR3 DNA sequence: TGTGCCAGCAGCTTGTTCAGGTCTTCAGGAAACACCATATATTTT. Translated, it gives CASSLFRSSGNTIYF.

The chain has TRBV27 and TRBJ2-6; no firm D call. V was trimmed by 0 bases and J by 0 bases, leaving 6 bases between them. The length of the CDR3 is 16 residues. Per germline, CDR1 MNHEY and CDR2 SMNVEV (reference sequence). The chain's CDR3 is CASSLSRPSGANVLTF. Written as DNA, the CDR3 is TGTGCCAGCAGTTTATCTCGGCCCTCTGGGGCCAACGTCCTGACTTTC. The full variable domain, completed using reference TRBV27 and TRBJ2-6, is EAQVTQNPRYLITVTGKKLTVTCSQNMNHEYMSWYRQDPGLGLRQIYYSMNVEVTDKGDVPEGYKVSRKEKRNFPLILESPSPNQTSLYFCASSLSRPSGANVLTFGAGSRLTVL.

Notes on this clone: At the DNA level, this CDR3 is encoded by other sequences in the same sample as well. The chain combines TRBV7-9 with TRBJ1-3, with a weak D call TRBD1 (5 bases). The CDR3 is made up of 13 amino acids. Trimming pared 3 bases from V and 2 bases from J, leaving 5 bases between. CDR1 is SEHNR and CDR2 is FQNEAQ in the germline V gene (reference sequence). Written as DNA, the CDR3 is TGTGCCAGCAGCTTGGGGGCTGGAAACACCATATATTTT. This gives the protein CASSLGAGNTIYF.

CDR3 bases: TGCGCCAGCAGCTGGATGAGCGGGGCAGATACGCAGTATTTT. Protein sequence: CASSWMSGADTQYF. The rearrangement joins TRBV5-1 to TRBJ2-3, with 7 bases aligning to TRBD2. This CDR3 is 14 amino acids long. Trimming removed 3 bases from V and 4 bases from J; junction bases left unmatched: 5. Germline V gene lookup returns CDR1 SGHRS and CDR2 YFSETQ.

This sequence joins TRBV2 and TRBJ1-2, with D maybe TRBD1 (5 bases). The germline gives CDR1 SNHLY, CDR2 FYNNEI. The CDR3 extends over 14 amino acids. Trimming pared 5 bases from V and 6 bases from J, leaving 16 bases between. The CDR3 here is CASSPIPGSHGYTF. In DNA, the CDR3 is TGTGCCAGCAGTCCCATCCCAGGGTCCCATGGCTACACCTTC.

This chain connects TRBV5-4 to TRBJ2-3; 10 nucleotides line up with TRBD1. There are 17 residues in the CDR3. Germline V gene sequence: CDR1 SGHNT, CDR2 YYREEE (reference sequence). Germline trimming cut 1 base from V and 3 bases from J; bases unmatched to any gene: 8. The CDR3 spells CASSLWVGGQGTDTQYF. In nucleotides, the CDR3 is TGTGCCAGCAGCTTGTGGGTAGGGGGACAGGGGACAGATACGCAGTATTTT.

Note on this clone: The sample holds other DNA sequences that translate to the same CDR3. V is TRBV18 and J is TRBJ2-2, with 7 bases identical to TRBD1. The V gene end was trimmed by 3 bases and the J gene end by 5 bases; junction bases not matched to a gene: 0. Germline lookup yields CDR1 KGHSH and CDR2 LQKENI. The length of the CDR3 is 13 residues. The CDR3 protein is CASSPDRTGELFF. In DNA, the CDR3 is TGTGCCAGCTCACCGGACAGGACCGGGGAGCTGTTTTTT.

The CDR3: CASSPTDTYYEQYF. CDR3 DNA sequence: TGTGCCAGCAGTCCTACGGACACGTACTACGAGCAGTACTTC. The chain recombines TRBV6-1 with TRBJ2-7, with a weak D call TRBD1 (5 bases). The V and J ends lost 5 bases and 3 bases respectively, with 14 bases between them. Germline CDR1 reads MNHNS; CDR2 reads SASEGT. This CDR3 comprises 14 residues.

V and J are TRBV2 and TRBJ2-7, with 7 bases aligning to TRBD2. CDR1 is SNHLY, CDR2 FYNNEI, per germline. This CDR3 is 14 amino acids long. The V gene end was trimmed by 6 bases and the J gene end by 7 bases; junction bases not matched to a gene: 12. The CDR3: CASRSASGLKEQYF. In nucleotides, the CDR3 is TGTGCCAGCAGGAGCGCTAGCGGCCTGAAGGAGCAGTACTTC.

About this clone: Other DNA sequences within the sample encode an identical CDR3. The rearrangement uses TRBV25-1 and TRBJ2-1; the D gene is possibly TRBD2 (6 bases). There are 15 residues in the CDR3. Germline values: CDR1 MGHDK, CDR2 SYGVNS. V dropped 1 base and J dropped 1 base, with 8 bases sitting between them. Here the CDR3 reads CASSESGGSYNEQFF. The CDR3 DNA is TGTGCCAGCAGTGAATCCGGGGGATCCTACAATGAGCAGTTCTTC.

Concerning this clone: Other DNA sequences in the sample encode the same CDR3. The J gene is TRBJ2-7, the V gene TRBV7-9, with D maybe TRBD1 (5 bases). With 5 bases removed from V and 5 bases from J, the gap between germline ends came to 13 bases. Germline V CDR1 and CDR2: SEHNR, FQNEAQ (reference sequence). The CDR3 extends over 13 amino acids. The CDR3 bases are TGTGCCAGCAGCCTGGGGCTTTGGGACGAGCAGTACTTC. It is translated as CASSLGLWDEQYF.

This chain links TRBV11-3 with TRBJ2-3, with no clear D. The V gene lost 4 bases and the J gene lost 0 bases, with 8 bases spanning the gap. The CDR3 covers 14 residues. Per germline, CDR1 SGHNT and CDR2 YENEEA. The CDR3 coding sequence is TGTGCCAGCAGCTCGGACGGGAGCACAGATACGCAGTATTTT. Protein product: CASSSDGSTDTQYF.

The rearrangement uses TRBV25-1 and TRBJ1-6; the match to TRBD1 covers 8 bases. J lost 7 bases, V lost 2 bases, and 4 bases had no gene match. Looked up from germline, CDR1 is MGHDK and CDR2 is SYGVNS. The CDR3 is 15 amino acids. CDR3 protein: CASSEPGQANSPLHF. In DNA form, the CDR3 reads TGTGCCAGCAGTGAACCGGGACAGGCAAATTCACCCCTCCACTTT.